Listed here are 20 T cell receptor beta chains from one sample, sequenced in a study of T cells in Graves' hyperthyroidism and ophthalmopathy. RNA transcripts were the template for amplifying TCR beta CDR3 regions. The study used the HTBI primer set for a first-round RT-PCR of the TCR CDR3. MiXCR, applied by TCRdb to the multiplex PCR reads, yields one record per CDR3 protein. The sample lists 700,000 to 950,000 distinct CDR3 sequences, 35% occurring once. Sequenced: blood. These receptors all come from a middle-aged woman with Graves' hyperthyroidism.

The sample holds many counts of this clonotype. The genes are TRBV19 and TRBJ2-5; maybe TRBD1 (6 bases). CDR3 length equals 13 residues. V was trimmed by 5 bases and J by 5 bases, leaving 12 bases between them. Germline V lookup: CDR1 LNHDA, CDR2 SQIVND (reference sequence). This CDR3 reads CASSPRDTETQYF. In nucleotides, the CDR3 is TGTGCCAGTAGTCCCAGGGACACTGAGACCCAGTACTTC.

This clonotype occurred once. The chain employs TRBV10-2 and TRBJ1-6, with a possible D match to TRBD1 (6 bases). There are 17 residues in the CDR3. Germline V gives CDR1 WSHSY, CDR2 SAAADI. The ends were cut back, 6 bases at V and 4 bases at J, with 19 bases in the middle. CDR3 amino acids: CASSQDPEGVYNSPLHF. The CDR3 DNA reads as TGCGCCAGCAGCCAAGATCCGGAGGGGGTGTATAATTCACCCCTCCACTTT.

On this clonotype itself: Given a much more abundant clone one base away, this may be a read error. The CDR3 end shows no conserved phenylalanine or tryptophan, and so a read error is likely. The V gene is TRBV7-9, the J gene TRBJ1-1, with 8 bases matching TRBD1. The V gene end was trimmed by 8 bases and the J gene end by 0 bases; junction bases not matched to a gene: 14. CDR3 size: 17 residues. Germline V gene sequence: CDR1 SEHNR, CDR2 FQNEAQ (reference sequence). Here the CDR3 reads CASGGDRLRPLNTEAFL. The DNA of the CDR3 is TGTGCCAGCGGGGGGGACAGGCTGAGACCATTGAACACTGAAGCTTTCCTT.

The chain combines TRBV10-3 with TRBJ2-3, with TRBD2 identical over 15 bases. V shed 6 bases, J shed 3 bases, and the junction held 10 bases outside the gene matches. Per germline, CDR1 ENHRY and CDR2 SYGVKD. The CDR3 is 18 amino acids. This CDR3 reads CAISGLAGGPLRTDTQYF. In DNA, the CDR3 is TGTGCCATCAGCGGACTAGCGGGAGGGCCTCTCAGAACAGATACGCAGTATTTT.

This clonotype was seen at least ten times. The chain has TRBV29-1 and TRBJ1-6; D gene unclear. The CDR3 runs to 13 residues. CDR1 and CDR2 (germline): SQVTM, ANQGSEA. Between the trimmed V and J ends, which lost 1 base and 8 bases, there was a span of 9 bases. The CDR3 protein is CSVEVERDSPLHF. The CDR3 DNA follows: TGCAGCGTTGAAGTCGAAAGGGATTCACCCCTCCACTTT.

The chain links TRBV4-1 to TRBJ1-1; 11 bases are a match to TRBD1. Germline V gives CDR1 MGHRA, CDR2 YSYEKL. J was trimmed by 2 bases and V by 3 bases; bases with no gene match: 8. The CDR3 is 17 amino acids. CDR3 protein: CASSHLWDRGYNTEAFF. CDR3 in DNA: TGCGCCAGCAGCCACCTCTGGGACAGGGGGTATAACACTGAAGCTTTCTTT.

This chain uses TRBV19 with TRBJ2-7; possible D gene TRBD1, 5 bases. CDR3 size: 15 residues. The V and J ends lost 3 bases and 2 bases respectively, with 14 bases between them. Looked up from germline, CDR1 is LNHDA and CDR2 is SQIVND (reference sequence). CDR3: CASSMELIRAYEQYF. The CDR3 DNA follows: TGTGCCAGTAGTATGGAGCTAATCAGGGCCTACGAGCAGTACTTC.

This clonotype was observed many times. The chain carries TRBV2 and TRBJ2-6; D is perhaps TRBD2 (6 bases). The V end was cut by 3 bases, the J end by 1 base, with 22 bases between. Germline values: CDR1 SNHLY, CDR2 FYNNEI. The CDR3 is 20 amino acids. CDR3 nucleotide sequence: TGTGCCAGCAGTGAGATGCCTAGCCGCGGGACGCTTTCTGGGGCCAACGTCCTGACTTTC. Protein product: CASSEMPSRGTLSGANVLTF.

The chain combines TRBV20-1 with TRBJ1-6, with TRBD1 matching 10 bases. The ends lost 1 base at V and 9 bases at J; junction bases unmatched: 3. The CDR3 contains 14 residues. From germline, CDR1 is DFQATT and CDR2 SNEGSKA (reference sequence). The CDR3 nucleotides are TGCAGTGCTAGAGTCGACAGGGGGCTTTCACCCCTCCACTTT. Translation gives CSARVDRGLSPLHF.

The chain recombines TRBV2 with TRBJ2-2, with unresolved D. V lost 5 bases, J lost 4 bases, and 17 bases lay in between. The CDR3 runs to 16 residues. Germline V lookup: CDR1 SNHLY, CDR2 FYNNEI. The chain's CDR3 is CASSLWEQTSTGELFF. The DNA for the CDR3 is TGTGCCAGCAGTTTATGGGAACAGACAAGCACCGGGGAGCTGTTTTTT.

V gene TRBV29-1 combines with J gene TRBJ2-7; TRBD2 matches at 12 bases. V lost 6 bases and J lost 2; bases outside the gene matches: 8. The CDR3 covers 15 residues. Germline CDR1 and CDR2: SQVTM and ANQGSEA. The CDR3 reads CSVLTSGSPTYEQYF. CDR3 DNA: TGCAGCGTCTTGACTAGCGGGAGCCCTACCTACGAGCAGTACTTC.

This clonotype was found a few times. The CDR3 DNA follows: TGTGCCAGCAGACGAGGGCAAATCCGGCATGGCTACACCTTC. It codes for CASRRGQIRHGYTF. The chain is built from TRBV5-6 and TRBJ1-2; D is unresolved. V lost 5 bases and J 6 bases, leaving 17 bases between the germline ends. Germline CDR1 is SGHDT and CDR2 is YYEEEE. The CDR3 runs 14 residues.

This clonotype was detected ten times or more. The chain employs TRBV25-1 and TRBJ2-7; no clear D. Between the trimmed V and J ends, which lost 3 bases and 6 bases, there was a span of 9 bases. Germline V gene data show CDR1 as MGHDK and CDR2 as SYGVNS. The CDR3 is made up of 12 amino acids. The CDR3 bases are TGTGCCAGCAGTGACTCTTTCTCCGAGCAGTACTTC. The encoded protein is CASSDSFSEQYF.

In this sample, this clonotype turned up a few times. The chain joins TRBV24-1 to TRBJ1-6, with D unclear. Per the germline V gene, CDR1 is KGHDR and CDR2 is SFDVKD. The CDR3 length is 17 residues. Trimming took off 1 base at V and 9 bases at J, with 18 bases between the two ends. CDR3 sequence: CATSDFWSGCYFSPLHF. The CDR3 DNA reads TGTGCCACCAGTGATTTTTGGTCGGGGTGCTATTTTTCACCCCTCCACTTT.

CDR3 DNA: TGTGCCAGCAGGACGGCTACGATCCCTACTGATAATTCACCCCTCCACTTT. This translates into CASRTATIPTDNSPLHF. The chain couples TRBV11-2 to TRBJ1-6; D ambiguous. Germline CDR1 SGHAT, CDR2 FQNNGV. The CDR3 loop spans 17 amino acids. V gave up 6 bases and J gave up 5 bases, with 20 bases separating them.

V is TRBV15 and J is TRBJ1-6, with 8 positions matching TRBD1. The CDR3 spans 15 residues. V dropped 0 bases and J dropped 7; count of bases not matched to a gene: 2. Germline CDR1 and CDR2: LNHNV and YYDKDF (reference sequence). The CDR3 bases are TGTGCCACCAGCAGAGACCGACAGGGGAATTCACCCCTCCACTTT. It translates to CATSRDRQGNSPLHF.

The chain uses TRBV6-1 and TRBJ2-7; D might be TRBD2 (6 bases). Germline-derived CDR1 and CDR2 are MNHNS and SASEGT. The CDR3 sequence is 16 residues long. V shed 6 bases and J shed 2 bases, with 20 bases lying between them. Here the CDR3 DNA reads TGTGCCAGCAGGGGGGGAAGAGCGGGCCCACCCTACGAGCAGTACTTC. It is translated as CASRGGRAGPPYEQYF.

This rearrangement joins TRBV9 to TRBJ2-7, with 10 bases fitting TRBD1. From germline, CDR1 is SGDLS and CDR2 YYNGEE. The CDR3 loop spans 15 amino acids. The V gene end was trimmed by 1 base and the J gene end by 7 bases; junction bases not matched to a gene: 8. For the CDR3, the DNA is TGTGCCAGCAGCGTACGACGACAGGGGGCAGAAGAGCAGTACTTC. Its protein is CASSVRRQGAEEQYF.

This clonotype was counted many times. The chain is built from TRBV10-1 and TRBJ2-6; no definite D call. This CDR3 is 17 amino acids long. Germline V CDR1 and CDR2: WNHNN, SYGVQD (reference sequence). V gave up 3 bases and J gave up 0 bases, with 12 bases separating them. In nucleotides, the CDR3 is TGCGCCAGCAGTGATTTCAGGTCCAGCTCTGGGGCCAACGTCCTGACTTTC. This codes for CASSDFRSSSGANVLTF.

CDR3 region: CASSGGTSGGAGELFF. The CDR3 nucleotides read TGTGCCAGCAGTGGCGGGACTAGCGGGGGGGCCGGGGAGCTGTTTTTT. The chain carries TRBV12-3 or TRBV12-4 and TRBJ2-2; TRBD2 aligns across 16 bases. V dropped 5 bases and J dropped 6; count of bases not matched to a gene: 3. CDR3 length equals 16 residues.